The entry below gives a single TCR beta chain sequence along with its context. Its antigen is undetermined. Positively selected by magnetic beads, CD4+ and CD8+ cells were purity-checked by flow cytometry. The CDR3 is 15 amino acids. V lost 5 bases and J lost 6, with 17 bases in between. Germline assignment: CDR1 SGHVS and CDR2 FNYEAQ. The sample originates from a study of somatic mutations in cytotoxic T cells in rheumatoid arthritis. The table came from immunoSEQ multiplex PCR; TCRdb's copy has only in-frame clones and leaves some out. In the table there are some 16,000 clones, around three quarters of which are singletons. Regarding the study as a whole: For CD8+ T-cell clonality, rheumatoid arthritis patients and age-matched healthy controls did not differ significantly. Patients with rheumatoid arthritis, but not healthy controls, had CD8+ clonality that increased with age. Over 20% of CD8+ cells belonged to the largest CD8+ clone in about an eighth of the 65 patients.

The sequenced material came from CD8+ T cells sorted from blood. This chain joins TRBV7-6 and TRBJ2-1; D gene uncertain. This clonotype was obtained from an adult with rheumatoid arthritis. CDR3 nucleotides: TGTGCCAGCAGCCCCCTGTACTACCGACTCAATGAGCAGTTCTTC. Its translation: CASSPLYYRLNEQFF.